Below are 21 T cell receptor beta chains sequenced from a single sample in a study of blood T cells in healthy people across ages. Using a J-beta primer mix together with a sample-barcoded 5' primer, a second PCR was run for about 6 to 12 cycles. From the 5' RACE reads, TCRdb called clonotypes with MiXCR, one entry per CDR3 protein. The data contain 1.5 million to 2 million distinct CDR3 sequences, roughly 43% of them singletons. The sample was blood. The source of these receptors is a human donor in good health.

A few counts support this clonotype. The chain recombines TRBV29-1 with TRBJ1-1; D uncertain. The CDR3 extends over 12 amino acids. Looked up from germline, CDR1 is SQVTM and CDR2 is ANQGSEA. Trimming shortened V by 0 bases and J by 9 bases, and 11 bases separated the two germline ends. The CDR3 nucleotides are TGCAGCGTTGAAGATCATGGGTGGCAAGCTTTCTTT. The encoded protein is CSVEDHGWQAFF.

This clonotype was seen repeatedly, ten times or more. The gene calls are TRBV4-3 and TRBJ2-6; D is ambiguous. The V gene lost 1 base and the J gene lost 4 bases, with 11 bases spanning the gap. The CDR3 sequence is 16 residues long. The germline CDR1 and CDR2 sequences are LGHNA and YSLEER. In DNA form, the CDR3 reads TGCGCCAGCAGCCAAGCTTGGGTATCCGGGGCCAACGTCCTGACTTTC. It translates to CASSQAWVSGANVLTF.

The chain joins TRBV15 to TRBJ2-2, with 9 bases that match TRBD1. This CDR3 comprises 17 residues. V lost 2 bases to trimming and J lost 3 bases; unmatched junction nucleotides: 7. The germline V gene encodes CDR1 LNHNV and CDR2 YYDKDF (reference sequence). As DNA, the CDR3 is TGTGCCACCAGCAGATCGACCGGGACAGGGTACACCGGGGAGCTGTTTTTT. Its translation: CATSRSTGTGYTGELFF.

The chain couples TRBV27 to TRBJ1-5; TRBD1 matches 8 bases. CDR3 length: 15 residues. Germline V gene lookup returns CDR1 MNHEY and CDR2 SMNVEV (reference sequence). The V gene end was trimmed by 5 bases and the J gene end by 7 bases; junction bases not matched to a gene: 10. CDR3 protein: CASSRVGTGSQPQHF. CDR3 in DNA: TGTGCCAGCAGTCGGGTCGGGACAGGTTCCCAGCCCCAGCATTTT.

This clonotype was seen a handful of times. CDR3 protein: CASRGGQDNQPQHF. The CDR3 DNA reads TGTGCCAGCAGAGGGGGACAGGACAATCAGCCCCAGCATTTT. The chain is built from TRBV6-6 and TRBJ1-5; 8 nucleotides align to TRBD1. The CDR3 covers 14 residues. After removal of 6 bases from V and 3 bases from J, the junction contained 4 bases not matched to a gene. Germline CDR1 and CDR2: MNHNY and SVGAGI (reference sequence).

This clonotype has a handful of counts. CDR3 protein: CASSYSYIGRTDNTGELFF. The CDR3 DNA sequence: TGTGCCAGCAGTTACTCTTATATAGGCCGGACAGATAACACCGGGGAGCTGTTTTTT. The chain has TRBV6-5 and TRBJ2-2; D perhaps matches TRBD1 (6 bases). With 0 bases removed from V and 2 bases from J, the gap between germline ends came to 19 bases. This CDR3 spans 19 amino acids. Germline V gene data show CDR1 as MNHEY and CDR2 as SVGAGI.

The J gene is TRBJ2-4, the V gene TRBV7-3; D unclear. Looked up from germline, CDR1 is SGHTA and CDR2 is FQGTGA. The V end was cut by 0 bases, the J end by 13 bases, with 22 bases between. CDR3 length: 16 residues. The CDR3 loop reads CASSLTGYEEYNEQYF. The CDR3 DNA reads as TGTGCCAGCAGCTTAACGGGTTACGAGGAGTACAATGAGCAGTACTTC.

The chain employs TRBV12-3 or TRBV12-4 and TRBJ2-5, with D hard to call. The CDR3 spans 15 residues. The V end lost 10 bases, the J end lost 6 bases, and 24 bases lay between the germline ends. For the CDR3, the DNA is TGTGCCATCCTCCTCCTAAACACCTTCGGACAGACCCAGTACTTC. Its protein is CAILLLNTFGQTQYF.

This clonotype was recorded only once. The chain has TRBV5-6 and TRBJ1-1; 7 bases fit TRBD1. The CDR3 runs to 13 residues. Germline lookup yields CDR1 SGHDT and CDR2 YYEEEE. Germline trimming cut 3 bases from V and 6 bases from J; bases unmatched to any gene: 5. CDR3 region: CASSSTGSPEAFF. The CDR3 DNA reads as TGTGCCAGCAGCTCGACAGGGTCCCCTGAAGCTTTCTTT.

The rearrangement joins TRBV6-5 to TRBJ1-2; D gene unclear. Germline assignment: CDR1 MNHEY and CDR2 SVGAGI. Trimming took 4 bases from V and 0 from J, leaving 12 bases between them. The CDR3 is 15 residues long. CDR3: CASSSYPAANYGYTF. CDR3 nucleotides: TGTGCCAGCAGTTCGTACCCGGCAGCTAACTATGGCTACACCTTC.

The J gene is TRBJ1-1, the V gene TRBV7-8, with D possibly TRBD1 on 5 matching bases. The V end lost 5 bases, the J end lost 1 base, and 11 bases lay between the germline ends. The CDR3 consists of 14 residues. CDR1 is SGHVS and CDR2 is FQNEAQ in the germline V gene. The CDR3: CASSQDSTNTEAFF. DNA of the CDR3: TGTGCCAGCAGCCAAGACAGTACGAACACTGAAGCTTTCTTT.

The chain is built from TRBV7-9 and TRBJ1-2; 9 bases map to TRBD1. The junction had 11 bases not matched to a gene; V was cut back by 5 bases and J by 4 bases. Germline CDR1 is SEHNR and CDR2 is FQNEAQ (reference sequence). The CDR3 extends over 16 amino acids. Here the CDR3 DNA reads TGTGCCAGCAGCCAAAAAAGACAGGGGGGCTCCTATGGCTACACCTTC. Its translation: CASSQKRQGGSYGYTF.

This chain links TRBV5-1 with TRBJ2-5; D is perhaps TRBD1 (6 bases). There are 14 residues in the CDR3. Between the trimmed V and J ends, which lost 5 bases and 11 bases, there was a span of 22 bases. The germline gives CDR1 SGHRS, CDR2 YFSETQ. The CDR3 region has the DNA TGCGCCAGCAGAAACACCAAGGGGGACAATGAGCAGTACTTC. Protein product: CASRNTKGDNEQYF. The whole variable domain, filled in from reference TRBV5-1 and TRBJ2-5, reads KAGVTQTPRYLIKTRGQQVTLSCSPISGHRSVSWYQQTPGQGLQFLFEYFSETQRNKGNFPGRFSGRQFSNSRSEMNVSTLELGDSALYLCASRNTKGDNEQYFGPGTRLLVL.

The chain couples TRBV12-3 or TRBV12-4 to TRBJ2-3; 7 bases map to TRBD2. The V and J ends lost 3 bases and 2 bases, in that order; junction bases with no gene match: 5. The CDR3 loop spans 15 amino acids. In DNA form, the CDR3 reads TGTGCCAGCAGTTTGACGGGGGGTACCACAGATACGCAGTATTTT. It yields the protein CASSLTGGTTDTQYF.

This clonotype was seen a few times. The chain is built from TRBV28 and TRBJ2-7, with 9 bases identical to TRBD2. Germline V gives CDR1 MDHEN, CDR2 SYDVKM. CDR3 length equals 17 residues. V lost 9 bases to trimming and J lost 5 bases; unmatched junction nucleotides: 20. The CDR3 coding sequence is TGTGCCAGTCCTCCAAGAATTAGCGGGGGCGATATGAACGAGCAGTACTTC. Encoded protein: CASPPRISGGDMNEQYF.

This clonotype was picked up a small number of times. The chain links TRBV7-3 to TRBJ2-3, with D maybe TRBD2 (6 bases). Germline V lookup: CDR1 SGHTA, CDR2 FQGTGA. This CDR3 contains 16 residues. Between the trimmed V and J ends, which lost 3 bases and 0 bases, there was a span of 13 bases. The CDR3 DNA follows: TGTGCCAGCAGCTTGGGACTCCGAGGTAGCACAGATACGCAGTATTTT. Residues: CASSLGLRGSTDTQYF.

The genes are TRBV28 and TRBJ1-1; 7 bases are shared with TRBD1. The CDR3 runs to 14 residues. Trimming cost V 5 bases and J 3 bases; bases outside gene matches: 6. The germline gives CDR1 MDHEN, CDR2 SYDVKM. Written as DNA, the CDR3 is TGTGCCAGCAGTCGGGACAGAGGTTACACTGAAGCTTTCTTT. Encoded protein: CASSRDRGYTEAFF.

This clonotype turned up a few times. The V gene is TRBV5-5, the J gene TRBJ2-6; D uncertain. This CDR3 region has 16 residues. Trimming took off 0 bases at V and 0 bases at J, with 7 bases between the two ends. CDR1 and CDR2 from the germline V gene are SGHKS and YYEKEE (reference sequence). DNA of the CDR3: TGTGCCAGCAGCTTGGAAATCAGCTCTGGGGCCAACGTCCTGACTTTC. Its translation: CASSLEISSGANVLTF. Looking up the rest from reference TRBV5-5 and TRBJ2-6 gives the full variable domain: DAGVTQSPTHLIKTRGQQVTLRCSPISGHKSVSWYQQVLGQGPQFIFQYYEKEERGRGNFPDRFSARQFPNYSSELNVNALLLGDSALYLCASSLEISSGANVLTFGAGSRLTVL.

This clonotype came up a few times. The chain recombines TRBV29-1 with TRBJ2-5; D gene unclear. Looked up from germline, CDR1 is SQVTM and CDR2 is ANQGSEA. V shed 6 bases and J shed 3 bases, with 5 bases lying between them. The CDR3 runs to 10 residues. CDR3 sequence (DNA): TGCAGCGTCAAGGAAGAGACCCAGTACTTC. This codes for CSVKEETQYF.

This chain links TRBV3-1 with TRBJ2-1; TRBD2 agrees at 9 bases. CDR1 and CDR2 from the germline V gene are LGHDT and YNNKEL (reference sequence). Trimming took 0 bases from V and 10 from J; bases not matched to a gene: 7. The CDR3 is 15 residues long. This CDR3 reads CASSQEGLAICEQFF. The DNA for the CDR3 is TGTGCCAGCAGCCAAGAGGGACTAGCCATCTGCGAGCAGTTCTTC.

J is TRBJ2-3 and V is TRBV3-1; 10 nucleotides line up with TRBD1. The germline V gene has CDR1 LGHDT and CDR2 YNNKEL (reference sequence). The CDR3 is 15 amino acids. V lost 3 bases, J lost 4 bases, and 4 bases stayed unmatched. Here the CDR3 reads CASSHWDRGPDTQYF. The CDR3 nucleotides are TGTGCCAGCAGCCATTGGGACAGGGGTCCAGATACGCAGTATTTT.